The 23 T cell receptor beta chains below come from one sample, sequenced in a study of cytomegalovirus exposure and HLA in healthy donors. The study ran its PCR with 60 Vbeta and 13 Jbeta primers. This table comes from immunoSEQ multiplex PCR, and its TCRdb copy is limited to in-frame clones, with some not included. The data hold around 180,000 clones, with 80% to 90% observed a single time. The sequencing sample was made of PBMCs. The receptors come from a girl under 18 in good health and CMV-seropositive.

This clone was counted a few times. This rearrangement joins TRBV5-4 to TRBJ1-1, with D possibly being TRBD1 (5 bases). V dropped 0 bases and J dropped 1 base, with 10 bases sitting between them. The CDR3 spans 15 residues. Germline V CDR1 and CDR2: SGHNT, YYREEE (reference sequence). The CDR3: CASSLGGTANTEAFF. Written as DNA, the CDR3 is TGTGCCAGCAGCTTGGGGGGGACTGCGAACACTGAAGCTTTCTTT.

V and J are TRBV29-1 and TRBJ1-2, with 9 bases lining up with TRBD1. CDR3 size: 15 residues. Trimming took 6 bases from V and 6 from J; bases not matched to a gene: 14. Germline CDR1 and CDR2: SQVTM and ANQGSEA. CDR3 sequence: CSVVYYDRGSDGYTF. The CDR3 region has the DNA TGCAGCGTCGTCTATTACGACAGGGGGTCGGATGGCTACACCTTC.

The chain has TRBV10-3 and TRBJ1-2; 9 bases are shared with TRBD1. Germline lookup yields CDR1 ENHRY and CDR2 SYGVKD. V shed 6 bases and J 4 bases; nucleotides not matched to a gene: 6. This CDR3 is 14 amino acids long. This CDR3 is CAIRGDREGYGYTF. The DNA of the CDR3 is TGTGCCATCAGGGGGGACAGGGAAGGCTATGGCTACACCTTC.

The V and J genes are TRBV9 and TRBJ1-2; 7 nucleotides align to TRBD1. Germline-derived CDR1 and CDR2 are SGDLS and YYNGEE. Losses at the gene ends were 3 bases for V and 4 bases for J; bases not matched to a gene: 6. The CDR3 has 14 amino acids. Here the CDR3 reads CASSGDRVRYGYTF. CDR3 DNA: TGTGCCAGCAGCGGCGACAGGGTTCGCTATGGCTACACCTTC.

CDR3 coding DNA: TGTGCCAGCAGCTTCGGACAGGCAGGAACTGAAGCTTTCTTT. Translation: CASSFGQAGTEAFF. The rearrangement links TRBV7-9 to TRBJ1-1; 7 bases match TRBD1. The CDR3 contains 14 residues. Germline V gene lookup returns CDR1 SEHNR and CDR2 FQNEAQ (reference sequence). J was trimmed by 5 bases and V by 3 bases; bases with no gene match: 6.

V is TRBV6-5 and J is TRBJ1-2; D unclear. CDR3 length: 13 residues. CDR1 and CDR2 (germline): MNHEY, SVGAGI. V gave up 7 bases and J gave up 6 bases, with 15 bases separating them. In DNA, the CDR3 is TGTGCCAGCACCCCGCGAGGAGTTGATGGCTACACCTTC. It specifies CASTPRGVDGYTF.

The rearrangement uses TRBV7-9 and TRBJ1-1, with D unclear. The CDR3 has 14 residues. The ends were cut back, 2 bases at V and 5 bases at J, with 12 bases in the middle. Germline CDR1 SEHNR, CDR2 FQNEAQ (reference sequence). This CDR3 reads CASSLIYTSTEAFF. As DNA, the CDR3 is TGTGCCAGCAGCTTAATTTACACAAGTACTGAAGCTTTCTTT.

Turning to this clone: A junction boundary mismatches the germline segment, possibly from a read error. V usage is TRBV7-9 and J usage is TRBJ1-2; 7 bases map to TRBD1. CDR3 size: 16 residues. Looked up from germline, CDR1 is SEHNR and CDR2 is FQNEAQ (reference sequence). The chain's CDR3 is CSSSLAGQDPIYGYTF. The CDR3 region has the DNA TGTTCCAGCAGCTTAGCAGGACAGGACCCAATCTATGGCTACACCTTC.

The rearrangement joins TRBV7-9 to TRBJ1-1; 10 nucleotides line up with TRBD1. V lost 5 bases, J lost 4 bases, and 4 bases stayed unmatched. Per the germline V gene, CDR1 is SEHNR and CDR2 is FQNEAQ (reference sequence). The CDR3 spans 14 residues. The CDR3, as DNA: TGTGCCAGCAGCCCCCGGGACAGGGGCACTGAAGCTTTCTTT. This encodes CASSPRDRGTEAFF.

The CDR3 loop reads CSVALLREYDMNTEAFF. The CDR3 DNA reads as TGCAGCGTTGCCCTCTTGCGGGAATACGACATGAACACTGAAGCTTTCTTT. V usage is TRBV29-1 and J usage is TRBJ1-1; D is unclear. Trimming stripped 4 bases from V and 0 bases from J, with 21 bases between. CDR3 size: 17 residues. In germline, CDR1 is SQVTM, CDR2 ANQGSEA.

Only one count was recorded for this clone. The V gene is TRBV29-1, the J gene TRBJ2-3; 8 bases match TRBD2. The ends lost 3 bases at V and 5 bases at J; junction bases unmatched: 19. The CDR3 is made up of 18 amino acids. Per germline, CDR1 SQVTM and CDR2 ANQGSEA. The CDR3 coding sequence is TGCAGCGTTGACGTCCATCGTATTTCGGGACTAGTACAAGATACGCAGTATTTT. It translates to CSVDVHRISGLVQDTQYF.

This sequence joins TRBV27 and TRBJ1-2; D may be TRBD1 (5 bases). Trimming shortened V by 3 bases and J by 8 bases, and 13 bases separated the two germline ends. In germline, CDR1 is MNHEY, CDR2 SMNVEV (reference sequence). This CDR3 is 13 amino acids long. Here the CDR3 reads CASSFGQSMGYTF. As DNA, the CDR3 is TGTGCCAGCAGTTTCGGACAATCTATGGGCTACACCTTC.

The chain links TRBV4-1 to TRBJ1-5; TRBD1 matches at 7 bases. The CDR3 runs 16 residues. The V segment lost 1 base and the J segment 5 bases; nucleotides outside the gene matches: 8. Germline-derived CDR1 and CDR2 are MGHRA and YSYEKL. As DNA, the CDR3 is TGCGCCAGCAGCCAAGTCTACAGGGGTAGGGATCAGCCCCAGCATTTT. Translation: CASSQVYRGRDQPQHF.

This chain uses TRBV21-1 with TRBJ1-1; the table names TRBD1, a call not compared with the DNA. TRBV21-1 is annotated as a pseudogene. The CDR3 runs 14 residues. CDR3 residues: CASSKDGLHTEAFF. In nucleotides, the CDR3 is TGTGCCAGCAGCAAAGATGGCCTGCACACTGAAGCTTTCTTT.

The DNA for the CDR3 is TGCGCCAGCAGCTCACTAGGACTAGCGGGATCCACAGATACGCAGTATTTT. Amino acids: CASSSLGLAGSTDTQYF. The rearrangement joins TRBV5-1 to TRBJ2-3, with 12 bases identical to TRBD2. The CDR3 extends over 17 amino acids. The germline gives CDR1 SGHRS, CDR2 YFSETQ. V gave up 3 bases and J gave up 2 bases; unmatched junction bases: 7.

Only one count was recorded for this clone. The chain couples TRBV5-6 to TRBJ2-3, with TRBD1 matching over 10 bases. This CDR3 region has 15 residues. J was trimmed by 3 bases and V by 1 base; bases with no gene match: 2. Germline V CDR1 and CDR2: SGHDT, YYEEEE. The CDR3 loop is CASSLPGQGTDTQYF. The CDR3 DNA follows: TGTGCCAGCAGCTTGCCGGGACAGGGGACAGATACGCAGTATTTT. Based on the CDR3 plus reference TRBV5-6 and TRBJ2-3, the full variable domain is DAGVTQSPTHLIKTRGQQVTLRCSPKSGHDTVSWYQQALGQGPQFIFQYYEEEERQRGNFPDRFSGHQFPNYSSELNVNALLLGDSALYLCASSLPGQGTDTQYFGPGTRLTVL.

CDR3 residues: CASSLGSGGVYGYTF. In nucleotides, the CDR3 is TGTGCCAGCAGCTTAGGCTCCGGAGGGGTCTATGGCTACACCTTC. This rearrangement joins TRBV11-2 to TRBJ1-2, with D tentatively TRBD1 (5 bases). The CDR3 loop spans 15 amino acids. V was clipped by 1 base and J by 4 bases, with 13 bases between them. The germline CDR1 and CDR2 sequences are SGHAT and FQNNGV.

This clone is a singleton in its sample. The gene calls are TRBV4-2 and TRBJ1-2, with D unclear. CDR1 and CDR2 from the germline V gene are LGHNA and YNFKEQ. The ends were cut back, 1 base at V and 8 bases at J, with 5 bases in the middle. The CDR3 covers 11 residues. The CDR3 nucleotides are TGTGCCAGCAGCCAAGCCGGGGGCTACACCTTC. Amino acid sequence: CASSQAGGYTF.

The chain joins TRBV29-1 to TRBJ2-5, with D possibly matching TRBD1 (5 bases). CDR3 size: 13 residues. V gave up 2 bases and J gave up 5 bases, with 12 bases separating them. CDR1 and CDR2 (germline): SQVTM, ANQGSEA. The CDR3 coding sequence is TGCAGCGTTGAATCTGCAGGGTCGGAGACCCAGTACTTC. Residues: CSVESAGSETQYF.

The V and J genes are TRBV9 and TRBJ1-2; 8 nucleotides agree with TRBD1. The germline gives CDR1 SGDLS, CDR2 YYNGEE. CDR3 length equals 14 residues. After removal of 3 bases from V and 2 bases from J, the junction contained 3 bases not matched to a gene. DNA for the CDR3: TGTGCCAGCAGCGGGGCAGGGGGCAACTATGGCTACACCTTC. This translates into CASSGAGGNYGYTF.

CDR3 nucleotide sequence: TGCGCCAGCAGCGGACAGGGGGTATATAATGAAAAACTGTTTTTT. It specifies CASSGQGVYNEKLFF. The chain uses TRBV5-1 and TRBJ1-4; 10 positions agree with TRBD1. Germline V gene sequence: CDR1 SGHRS, CDR2 YFSETQ. This CDR3 spans 15 amino acids. The junction had 4 bases not matched to a gene; V was cut back by 4 bases and J by 4 bases.

The chain has TRBV9 and TRBJ1-2; 8 nucleotides align to TRBD1. The V and J ends lost 3 bases and 2 bases, in that order; junction bases with no gene match: 3. The CDR3 runs to 14 residues. In germline, CDR1 is SGDLS, CDR2 YYNGEE. The CDR3 reads CASSARTGNYGYTF. The CDR3 DNA follows: TGTGCCAGCAGCGCCCGGACAGGGAACTATGGCTACACCTTC.

This clone was detected only a few times. This sequence joins TRBV6-5 and TRBJ1-3; maybe TRBD1 (6 bases). With 0 bases removed from V and 4 bases from J, the gap between germline ends came to 10 bases. Germline CDR1 reads MNHEY; CDR2 reads SVGAGI. The CDR3 runs to 15 residues. This CDR3 reads CASSYSAGVGNTIYF. DNA for the CDR3: TGTGCCAGCAGTTACTCGGCAGGGGTGGGAAACACCATATATTTT.